The 18 T cell receptor beta chains reported below all come from one sample, sequenced in a study of OX40 agonist ivuxolimab in advanced cancers. The repertoire was sequenced with immunoSEQ multiplex PCR; TCRdb's copy has only in-frame clones and lacks some. The top ten clones hold approximately 1.4% of a sample with tens of thousands of clones, about 89% of them seen once. The sample in question was CD4+ or CD8+ T cells sorted from blood, obtained in a trial of the OX40 agonist ivuxolimab. The origin of the receptors is an adult with an advanced solid tumor such as melanoma, head and neck, liver or kidney cancer.

V is TRBV7-9 and J is TRBJ2-7, with D possibly TRBD2 on 6 matching bases. V lost 8 bases, J lost 1 base, and 12 bases lay in between. Germline loops: CDR1 SEHNR, CDR2 FQNEAQ (reference sequence). The CDR3 has 13 amino acids. The CDR3 is CASGRDSSYEQYF. The CDR3 bases are TGTGCCAGCGGCCGGGACTCATCCTACGAGCAGTACTTC.

Only one count was recorded for this clone. V is TRBV5-6 and J is TRBJ2-4; D uncertain. The CDR3 is 15 residues long. The V end was cut by 0 bases, the J end by 5 bases, with 12 bases between. Germline CDR1 reads SGHDT; CDR2 reads YYEEEE. CDR3: CASSLGPSPQNIQYF. CDR3 bases: TGTGCCAGCAGCTTGGGTCCATCCCCCCAAAACATTCAGTACTTC.

The rearrangement uses TRBV9 and TRBJ2-7, with D possibly being TRBD2 (6 bases). The germline V and J ends were trimmed by 3 bases and 3 bases, with 16 bases remaining between them. CDR1 and CDR2 (germline): SGDLS, YYNGEE. The CDR3 spans 15 residues. CDR3 nucleotide sequence: TGTGCCAGCAGCGAGGGGACTGGGGGAATCTACGAGCAGTACTTC. Its protein product is CASSEGTGGIYEQYF.

The chain recombines TRBV11-2 with TRBJ2-3, with 7 bases fitting TRBD2. V gave up 7 bases and J gave up 0 bases; unmatched junction bases: 7. Germline V gives CDR1 SGHAT, CDR2 FQNNGV. The CDR3 length is 15 residues. The CDR3 bases are TGTGCCAGCACAGTCGGGGGGACTAGCACAGATACGCAGTATTTT. Amino acids: CASTVGGTSTDTQYF.

The chain recombines TRBV10-3 with TRBJ2-6; no reliable D call. V was cut by 8 bases and J by 1 base, with 6 bases left in between. There are 13 residues in the CDR3. The germline gives CDR1 ENHRY, CDR2 SYGVKD. This chain's CDR3 is CAILQSGANVLTF. CDR3 coding DNA: TGTGCCATCCTTCAGTCTGGGGCCAACGTCCTGACTTTC.

The chain is built from TRBV6-6 and TRBJ2-5; D not certain. CDR1 and CDR2 (germline): MNHNY, SVGAGI (reference sequence). V lost 1 base and J lost 6, with 9 bases in between. CDR3 length equals 13 residues. The CDR3 nucleotides read TGTGCCAGCAGTTACTTGGATCGGCAGACCCAGTACTTC. Residues: CASSYLDRQTQYF.

CDR3 sequence reads: CAARLAGADTQYF. The DNA of the CDR3 is TGTGCCGCGAGACTAGCGGGAGCAGATACGCAGTATTTT. The genes are TRBV6-6 and TRBJ2-3; 12 nucleotides match TRBD2. This CDR3 is 13 amino acids long. Trimming took 11 bases from V and 4 from J; bases not matched to a gene: 4. Per germline, CDR1 MNHNY and CDR2 SVGAGI (reference sequence).

V is TRBV5-1 and J is TRBJ2-3, with no clear D. Trimming pared 0 bases from V and 3 bases from J, leaving 8 bases between. This CDR3 has 14 residues. Germline loops: CDR1 SGHRS, CDR2 YFSETQ. The CDR3 DNA sequence: TGCGCCAGCAGCTTGGCCCGAGGAACAGATACGCAGTATTTT. Its protein is CASSLARGTDTQYF.

The chain joins TRBV10-3 to TRBJ2-2, with unresolved D. The CDR3 is made up of 11 amino acids. The germline gives CDR1 ENHRY, CDR2 SYGVKD. Trimming cost V 3 bases and J 4 bases, with 0 bases left between them. DNA of the CDR3: TGTGCCATCAGTGACACCGGGGAGCTGTTTTTT. Translated, it gives CAISDTGELFF.

The J gene is TRBJ2-7, the V gene TRBV11-3, with 8 bases aligning to TRBD1. Germline CDR1 and CDR2: SGHNT and YENEEA. The CDR3 contains 14 residues. The V and J ends lost 1 base and 7 bases, in that order; junction bases with no gene match: 6. The CDR3 DNA follows: TGTGCCAGCAGCTTAGGAGGTGACAGGGGTGAGCAGTACTTC. This encodes CASSLGGDRGEQYF.

V gene TRBV18 combines with J gene TRBJ2-1; possibly TRBD1 or TRBD2 for D (5 bases each). V lost 3 bases, J lost 12 bases, and 9 bases lay in between. CDR3 length equals 11 residues. The germline V gene encodes CDR1 KGHSH and CDR2 LQKENI. The CDR3 region is CASSPGEGQFF. Written as DNA, the CDR3 is TGTGCCAGCTCACCGGGGGAAGGGCAGTTCTTC.

This clone was seen a handful of times. V is TRBV4-2 and J is TRBJ1-2, with D possibly matching TRBD1 (5 bases). CDR1 and CDR2 (germline): LGHNA, YNFKEQ. V was clipped by 6 bases and J by 3 bases, with 20 bases between them. There are 16 residues in the CDR3. The CDR3 reads CASRRDLTRSDYGYTF. The DNA of the CDR3 is TGTGCCAGCAGGAGGGACCTAACCCGTTCGGACTATGGCTACACCTTC.

The rearrangement links TRBV6-1 to TRBJ2-5, with D possibly being TRBD1 (6 bases). V lost 8 bases and J 5 bases, leaving 9 bases between the germline ends. Germline V gives CDR1 MNHNS, CDR2 SASEGT. CDR3 size: 11 residues. CDR3: CASYRVETQYF. Written as DNA, the CDR3 is TGTGCCAGCTACAGGGTTGAGACCCAGTACTTC.

The gene calls are TRBV7-2 and TRBJ2-5; a possible D gene is TRBD2 (5 bases). Trimming removed 3 bases from V and 13 bases from J, with 12 bases in between. From germline, CDR1 is SGHTA and CDR2 FQGNSA. The CDR3 has 11 residues. CDR3 nucleotide sequence: TGTGCCAGCAGCTTGCTAGGCGGGTGGTACTTC. This codes for CASSLLGGWYF.

This chain joins TRBV29-1 and TRBJ1-2; 7 bases agree with TRBD1. V dropped 3 bases and J dropped 1; count of bases not matched to a gene: 5. Germline V gene sequence: CDR1 SQVTM, CDR2 ANQGSEA. The CDR3 length is 14 residues. The CDR3 region is CSVEEGGGNYGYTF. CDR3 DNA sequence: TGCAGCGTTGAGGAAGGGGGCGGTAACTATGGCTACACCTTC.

The gene calls are TRBV7-3 and TRBJ2-1; D unresolved. Trimming left V 3 bases short and J 5 bases short, with 14 bases between. CDR1 and CDR2 (germline): SGHTA, FQGTGA. The CDR3 spans 15 residues. CDR3 residues: CASSLAPNVNNEQFF. CDR3 nucleotides: TGTGCCAGCAGCTTGGCCCCAAATGTCAACAATGAGCAGTTCTTC.

The chain carries TRBV5-1 and TRBJ2-5; 7 bases line up with TRBD1. The CDR3 extends over 14 amino acids. Losses at the gene ends were 0 bases for V and 4 bases for J; bases not matched to a gene: 3. Germline-derived CDR1 and CDR2 are SGHRS and YFSETQ. CDR3 sequence (DNA): TGCGCCAGCAGCTTGGCAAGGACAGGAGAGACCCAGTACTTC. This codes for CASSLARTGETQYF.

The chain employs TRBV29-1 and TRBJ1-4, with D hard to call. Germline CDR1 SQVTM, CDR2 ANQGSEA. Trimming cost V 6 bases and J 0 bases, with 11 bases left between them. This CDR3 spans 14 amino acids. The CDR3 DNA reads TGCAGCGTAGCCGGCGGGGCAACTAATGAAAAACTGTTTTTT. It encodes CSVAGGATNEKLFF.